The clone carrying this T cell receptor (beta chain) has a count of ten or more. Its specificity is unknown. During construction of the library, unique molecular identifiers were attached to individual cDNA molecules for quantitative, reproducible TCR counting. TCRdb used MiXCR to reprocess the RACE reads, holding one entry per CDR3 protein. The sample shows 50,000 or so distinct CDR3 sequences, 3.5% to 4.5% of them seen only once. V was pared by 3 bases and J by 0 bases, with 15 bases between. The CDR3 contains 16 residues. As to time point: healthy volunteer bleed at 2 weeks. Sequencing started from total RNA isolated from unfractionated whole blood. The data were obtained in a study of human T cells and chemical hapten exposure. Whole-study findings and limits: TCRs exceeding 1 in 1000 frequency stayed unchanged with DPC sensitization.

The sample comprised whole blood. The TCR was taken from a human donor in good health. Some clones in this sample may be carry-over from other donors' samples. This chain connects TRBV12-3 or TRBV12-4 to TRBJ2-7; D is undetermined. The CDR3 nucleotides are TGTGCCAGCAGTTTCGGTCCATCCGGGCGCTCCTACGAGCAGTACTTC. It encodes CASSFGPSGRSYEQYF.